This entry is about one TCR beta chain. What it recognizes is unknown. Quantitative barcoded 5'-RACE was used to prepare TCR beta libraries. TCRdb processed the 5' RACE reads anew with MiXCR; each CDR3 protein has one entry. This table has 150,000 to 200,000 distinct CDR3 sequences, under 35% appearing once. Looked up from germline, CDR1 is SGHRS and CDR2 is YFSETQ. CDR3 length equals 15 residues. V gave up 0 bases and J gave up 2 bases, with 10 bases separating them. These data come from a study of CD8 T cells in ankylosing spondylitis. Study-level points and caveats: Significantly higher representation of disease-linked clones was reported for matched ankylosing spondylitis synovial fluid. One TCR beta motif, made up of 7 or 8 highly homologous variants, appeared characteristic of ankylosing spondylitis blood. Earlier literature documents some of the motif variants in reactive arthritis synovial fluid and blood.

The sequence was obtained from a male donor with ankylosing spondylitis. This rearrangement joins TRBV5-1 to TRBJ2-3; D unclear. Sequences were obtained from synovial fluid, either unsorted or a sorted T cell fraction (not recorded which). CDR3 sequence: CASSLDQRTTDTQYF. As DNA, the CDR3 is TGCGCCAGCAGCTTGGACCAGCGAACCACAGATACGCAGTATTTT.